The present T cell receptor (beta chain) was sequenced within a study of cytomegalovirus exposure and HLA in healthy donors. Broader study findings: Later on, an analysis tied around 17,000 TCR beta sequences to HLA alleles at 0.05 false discovery rate. Researchers reported from a later analysis that most CMV-associated TCR beta chains appeared HLA-restricted.

A note on this clone: Antigen unknown.

The PCR employed 60 Vbeta primers together with 13 Jbeta primers. Using immunoSEQ multiplex PCR, the repertoire was profiled, and TCRdb retains in-frame clones only, with some absent. Among 200,000 to 250,000 clones listed, approximately 81% were seen once. V was pared by 6 bases and J by 8 bases, with 7 bases of the junction left unmatched. The CDR3 is made up of 15 amino acids. The V gene's germline CDR1 is MNHNY and CDR2 SVGAGI (reference sequence). This receptor was identified in a man aged 25 to 40 in good health and CMV-seronegative. Sequencing was done on a sample of PBMCs. The chain carries TRBV6-6 and TRBJ1-6, with 10 bases that match TRBD1. The CDR3 sequence: CASRSLGQGDSPLHF. The CDR3 DNA sequence: TGTGCCAGCAGGAGCCTCGGACAGGGGGATTCACCCCTCCACTTT.